This T cell receptor beta chain was captured by sequencing in a study of T cell repertoires in cytomegalovirus infection. Overall study context: Recently described HLA-C-restricted plus well-studied HLA-B-restricted CMV epitopes were used. Carrying CMV and the relevant HLA type showed in public TCR beta signatures.

TCRdb itself ran the reads through MiXCR, one entry per CDR3 protein. The repertoire consists of approximately 340,000 distinct CDR3 sequences, with about 27% occurring once and the leading ten covering approximately 20%. This clonotype was detected ten times or more. Antigen unknown. Trimming removed 1 base at V and 0 bases at J, with 9 bases between. The CDR3 has 16 residues. In germline, CDR1 is SGHVS, CDR2 FQNEAQ. Sequenced material: cultured PBMCs, taken from culture after CMV antigen stimulation. This rearrangement joins TRBV7-8 to TRBJ1-4; D unclear. This TCR was recovered from a human donor in good health (CMV status not recorded). Some clones in this sample may be carry-over from other donors' samples. The chain's CDR3 is CASSLGVPTTNEKLFF. CDR3 sequence (DNA): TGTGCCAGCAGCTTAGGAGTACCCACAACTAATGAAAAACTGTTTTTT.